The 8 T cell receptor beta chains below all came from one sample that was sequenced in a study of blood T cell repertoires in COVID-19. Clones were read by immunoSEQ multiplex PCR, and TCRdb kept only the in-frame ones, dropping some. The sample yields 200,000 to 300,000 clones, over 70% seen once. The sample was peripheral blood. The receptors originated from a human donor in a cohort sampled during active COVID-19.

V is TRBV6-6 and J is TRBJ1-6; TRBD1 aligns across 9 bases. J gave up 7 bases and V 2 bases, and 3 bases lay outside the gene matches. Germline V gene sequence: CDR1 MNHNY, CDR2 SVGAGI (reference sequence). The CDR3 runs to 15 residues. CDR3 in DNA: TGTGCCAGCAGTTACGAGGGACAGGGCAATTCACCCCTCCACTTT. It translates to CASSYEGQGNSPLHF.

The chain uses TRBV9 and TRBJ2-1; 13 nucleotides match TRBD2. Germline trimming cut 4 bases from V and 8 bases from J; bases unmatched to any gene: 6. The germline CDR1 and CDR2 sequences are SGDLS and YYNGEE. This CDR3 is 15 amino acids long. CDR3 DNA: TGTGCCAGCAGCCAGGGACTAGCGGGAACTGATGAGCAGTTCTTC. It codes for CASSQGLAGTDEQFF.

CDR3 in DNA: TGTGCCAGCAGCTCCCGGACTAGCGGGAGGACCTCCTACAATGAGCAGTTCTTC. It encodes CASSSRTSGRTSYNEQFF. The rearrangement uses TRBV5-4 and TRBJ2-1; 14 bases fit TRBD2. This CDR3 comprises 18 residues. Trimming removed 3 bases from V and 0 bases from J; junction bases left unmatched: 5. CDR1 and CDR2 (germline): SGHNT, YYREEE (reference sequence).

The chain couples TRBV5-1 to TRBJ2-3, with TRBD2 identical over 13 bases. The germline gives CDR1 SGHRS, CDR2 YFSETQ. Germline trimming cut 4 bases from V and 2 bases from J; bases unmatched to any gene: 10. The CDR3 spans 18 residues. CDR3: CASSPNGLAGALTDTQYF. CDR3 in DNA: TGCGCCAGCAGCCCTAATGGACTAGCGGGGGCCCTCACAGATACGCAGTATTTT.

The chain is built from TRBV7-3 and TRBJ1-1, with 8 bases fitting TRBD1. The CDR3 runs 14 residues. V shed 5 bases, J shed 5 bases, and the junction held 7 bases outside the gene matches. Germline V gene sequence: CDR1 SGHTA, CDR2 FQGTGA. CDR3 loop: CASSMQGAITEAFF. The CDR3 DNA is TGTGCCAGCAGCATGCAGGGGGCAATTACTGAAGCTTTCTTT.

Only a few counts were recorded for this clone. The V and J genes are TRBV11-2 and TRBJ2-2; D gene ambiguous. Germline loops: CDR1 SGHAT, CDR2 FQNNGV. Trimming stripped 3 bases from V and 8 bases from J, with 13 bases between. The CDR3 length is 14 residues. CDR3 coding DNA: TGTGCCAGCAGCTTTTACCCTCGTGAGGGGGAGCTGTTTTTT. Protein product: CASSFYPREGELFF.

V and J are TRBV5-4 and TRBJ2-3, with a weak D call TRBD1 (6 bases). V gave up 2 bases and J gave up 3 bases, with 13 bases separating them. CDR1 and CDR2 (germline): SGHNT, YYREEE (reference sequence). The CDR3 loop spans 15 amino acids. CDR3 residues: CASSFSGGGTDTQYF. In DNA, the CDR3 is TGTGCCAGCAGCTTTTCTGGGGGCGGGACAGATACGCAGTATTTT.

This chain joins TRBV7-2 and TRBJ2-7; TRBD2 aligns across 9 bases. The CDR3 runs 15 residues. Germline CDR1 SGHTA, CDR2 FQGNSA. V lost 7 bases, J lost 1 base, and 8 bases stayed unmatched. This chain's CDR3 is CASTSAGGPSYEQYF. DNA for the CDR3: TGTGCCAGCACCTCAGCGGGAGGCCCTTCCTACGAGCAGTACTTC.